The rows below give T cell receptor beta chains drawn from one sample of a study of PD-L1 blockade in urothelial cancer. Clones were sequenced by immunoSEQ multiplex PCR, and TCRdb holds only the in-frame ones, with some missing. The sample comprises some 2,500 clones, 35% to 40% of which are singletons, and 16% rests with the top ten. The sample was tumor tissue, taken before atezolizumab (anti-PD-L1) treatment. The receptors were gathered from a man aged 55-75 years with urothelial cancer. Each CDR3 is given with its conserved first and last residue. The D gene is left open where the match is weak. A row's size may be missing; if present it is once, few, many or a size class.

NA | NA | TRBJ2-7 | TRBV6-8 | TGTGCCAGCAGCCGACTAGACAGGGTCCGGAACTCCTACGAGCAGTACTTC | CASSRLDRVRNSYEQYF
TRBD2 | medium-sized | TRBJ2-1 | TRBV6-8 | TGTGCCAGCAGTGCCAGTAGCGGGGGGGCCCTCAATGAGCAGTTCTTC | CASSASSGGALNEQFF
NA | NA | TRBJ1-1 | TRBV14 | TGTGCCAGCAGCCAAGATTTCAGGGGCACTGAAGCTTTCTTT | CASSQDFRGTEAFF
TRBD2 | NA | TRBJ2-5 | TRBV5-1 | TGCGCCAGCAGCTTGACTAGCGGGGCGCAAGAGACCCAGTACTTC | CASSLTSGAQETQYF
NA | few | TRBJ2-7 | TRBV6-8 | TGTGCCAGCAGTGTCCTGACAGACCCCTACGAGCAGTACTTC | CASSVLTDPYEQYF
NA | NA | TRBJ2-7 | TRBV6-8 | TGTGCCAGCAGTTACGGGCTCTACGAGCAGTACTTC | CASSYGLYEQYF
TRBD1 | NA | TRBJ2-3 | TRBV28 | TGTGCCAGCAGCAGGGACAGGGTTTTAGGTACGCAGTATTTT | CASSRDRVLGTQYF
TRBD2 | large | TRBJ2-1 | TRBV6-8 | TGTGCCAGCAGTCCTCCGACTAGCGGGGGGAATGAGCAGTTCTTC | CASSPPTSGGNEQFF
TRBD1 | NA | TRBJ1-2 | TRBV28 | TGTGCCAGCAGACTCCCACAGGGGGAGGGCTATGGCTACACCTTC | CASRLPQGEGYGYTF
TRBD1 | few | TRBJ1-4 | TRBV11-3 | TGTGCCAGCAGCTTGGACAGGAGGGATGAAAAACTGTTTTTT | CASSLDRRDEKLFF
TRBD1 | NA | TRBJ2-2 | TRBV12-5 | TGTGCCAGAGGGCGGCATAGACAGGGGAAGAGCGGGGAGCTGTTTTTT | CARGRHRQGKSGELFF
TRBD1 | few | TRBJ1-2 | TRBV6-8 | TGTGCCAGCAGGAACCGGGACAGGGGTTATGGCTACACCTTC | CASRNRDRGYGYTF
NA | few | TRBJ2-7 | TRBV11-3 | TGTGCCAGCAGGTCGGGAAGGGCCTCCTACGAGCAGTACTTC | CASRSGRASYEQYF
NA | NA | TRBJ1-1 | TRBV18 | TGTGCCAGCTCAGTGGGGAGTCAAGTGTGGGACACTGAAGCTTTCTTT | CASSVGSQVWDTEAFF
NA | NA | TRBJ1-2 | TRBV11-3 | TGTGCCAGCAGCTTAAATGAGGGGAACTATGGCTACACCTTC | CASSLNEGNYGYTF
TRBD1 | NA | TRBJ1-3 | TRBV29-1 | TGCAGCGTTGAAAAAGGGGACAGCGGGAACACCATATATTTT | CSVEKGDSGNTIYF
TRBD1 | few | TRBJ1-1 | TRBV6-8 | TGTGCCAGCAGTCCCTGGACAGGGGAGGCTGAAGCTTTCTTT | CASSPWTGEAEAFF
NA | NA | TRBJ2-5 | TRBV28 | TGTGCCAGCAGTTTAGGCAGGGGAGGTCAAGAGACCCAGTACTTC | CASSLGRGGQETQYF
NA | medium-sized | TRBJ2-2 | TRBV6-8 | TGTGCCAGCAGTTACGGTTGGGGGGCCCCGAACACCGGGGAGCTGTTTTTT | CASSYGWGAPNTGELFF
TRBD1 | NA | TRBJ2-2 | TRBV19 | TGTGCCAGTAGTGTACAGGGGGCGGGCACCGGGGAGCTGTTTTTT | CASSVQGAGTGELFF
TRBD2 | few | TRBJ2-5 | TRBV11-1 | TGTGCCAGCAGCCCAACTAAAACTAGCGGGAGTAGGAGTCGAGAGACCCAGTACTTC | CASSPTKTSGSRSRETQYF
NA | few | TRBJ2-1 | TRBV28 | TGTGCCAGCAGTTTGGAATATTTAGGTGGTAGGGCCAAAGATGAGCAGTTCTTC | CASSLEYLGGRAKDEQFF
NA | once | TRBJ1-6 | TRBV18 | TGTGCCAGCTCACCAACAGGGACGGATTCACCCCTCCACTTT | CASSPTGTDSPLHF
TRBD1 | NA | TRBJ2-5 | TRBV28 | TGTGCCAGCAGTAACAGGGGGCCCCAAGAGACCCAGTACTTC | CASSNRGPQETQYF
TRBD2 | NA | TRBJ2-1 | TRBV6-8 | TGTGCCAGCAGTGACCCCCCGGGAGGCCCCAATGAGCAGTTCTTC | CASSDPPGGPNEQFF
NA | NA | TRBJ2-4 | TRBV18 | TGTGCCAGCTCACTTCGAACAGGCGACATTCAGTACTTC | CASSLRTGDIQYF
TRBD1 | few | TRBJ1-2 | TRBV28 | TGTGCCAGCAGGGATACGGACAGGGGTTGGGATGGCTACACCTTC | CASRDTDRGWDGYTF
NA | few | TRBJ1-3 | TRBV7-5 | TGTGCCAGCAGCTGGGGACACTTGGCAGGAAACACCATATATTTT | CASSWGHLAGNTIYF
NA | few | TRBJ1-3 | TRBV12-5 | TGTGCCAGCCAGGGTGTGTTAGGAAACACCATATATTTT | CASQGVLGNTIYF
TRBD1 | few | TRBJ1-1 | TRBV6-8 | TGTGCCAGCAGGCGCGTTGGGACAGGGGCAGTCAACACTGAAGCTTTCTTT | CASRRVGTGAVNTEAFF
NA | NA | TRBJ2-2 | TRBV5-1 | TGCGCCAGCAGCTTGGAGGTTCCCGACGGGGAGCTGTTTTTT | CASSLEVPDGELFF
NA | NA | TRBJ2-5 | TRBV18 | TGTGCCAGCTCATTGGACCAGCAAGAGACCCAGTACTTC | CASSLDQQETQYF
NA | few | TRBJ1-3 | TRBV23-1 | TGCGCCAGCAGCCAAGGGCGCCTCTCTGGAAACACCATATATTTT | CASSQGRLSGNTIYF
NA | few | TRBJ2-5 | TRBV6-8 | TGTGCCACCGAACGGGACGGCCGCCAAGAGACCCAGTACTTC | CATERDGRQETQYF
TRBD2 | few | TRBJ2-1 | TRBV5-1 | TGCGCCAGCAGCCGCCGGTCGGGGGGAGGGACTGAGCAGTTCTTC | CASSRRSGGGTEQFF
TRBD1 | few | TRBJ1-2 | TRBV11-3 | TGTGCCAGCAGCCCCCGGACAGGGGAGGGGAATGGCTACACCTTC | CASSPRTGEGNGYTF
NA | NA | TRBJ1-5 | TRBV15 | TGTGCCACCAGTTGGGACGGTGGGACACAGCCCCAGCATTTT | CATSWDGGTQPQHF
NA | few | TRBJ1-2 | TRBV11-3 | TGTGCCAGCAGCTTCCGGGACGGGTCTTCTTATGGCTACACCTTC | CASSFRDGSSYGYTF
TRBD2 | few | TRBJ2-5 | TRBV9 | TGTGCCAGCAGCTTGTCGGGCGCGGGGGACCTTGGGACCCAGTACTTC | CASSLSGAGDLGTQYF
NA | NA | TRBJ1-5 | TRBV5-1 | TGCGCCAGCAGCTTGGACGGGGCGAACAATCAGCCCCAGCATTTT | CASSLDGANNQPQHF